These 8 T cell receptor beta chains share one sample of origin, sequenced in a study of a mutant IDH1 vaccine in newly diagnosed glioma. Time point noted: baseline, week 1 (first vaccination visit). Treatment denoted: pre-vaccination baseline after standard-of-care therapy. Generated by immunoSEQ multiplex PCR, the TCRdb table keeps only in-frame clones and is missing some. The table shows approximately 54,000 clones, with roughly 80% occurring only once. The sample was PBMCs, taken from a glioma patient treated with radiotherapy, temozolomide or both. These receptors originate from a man between 18 and 35 years old with glioma.

The rearrangement joins TRBV5-1 to TRBJ1-1; D remains ambiguous. This CDR3 contains 13 residues. The V end lost 0 bases, the J end lost 5 bases, and 8 bases lay between the germline ends. The germline CDR1 and CDR2 sequences are SGHRS and YFSETQ. This CDR3 is CASSLGASTEAFF. In DNA, the CDR3 is TGCGCCAGCAGCTTGGGGGCCAGTACTGAAGCTTTCTTT.

The chain uses TRBV9 and TRBJ1-1; tentative D call: TRBD1 (5 bases). CDR1 and CDR2 (germline): SGDLS, YYNGEE. Trimming pared 0 bases from V and 4 bases from J, leaving 13 bases between. The CDR3 length is 15 residues. The CDR3 sequence is CASSVAEGRGTEAFF. The CDR3 DNA sequence: TGTGCCAGCAGCGTAGCAGAGGGACGGGGCACTGAAGCTTTCTTT. Full variable domain (rest looked up from reference TRBV9 and TRBJ1-1): DSGVTQTPKHLITATGQRVTLRCSPRSGDLSVYWYQQSLDQGLQFLIQYYNGEERAKGNILERFSAQQFPDLHSELNLSSLELGDSALYFCASSVAEGRGTEAFFGQGTRLTVV.

The V and J genes are TRBV5-5 and TRBJ1-4; 8 positions match TRBD1. V lost 4 bases to trimming and J lost 5 bases; unmatched junction nucleotides: 10. This CDR3 spans 16 amino acids. Germline CDR1 is SGHKS and CDR2 is YYEKEE (reference sequence). CDR3 nucleotide sequence: TGTGCCAGCAGCCCAATCCCACAGGGGGGCAATGAAAAACTGTTTTTT. Amino acids: CASSPIPQGGNEKLFF.

The V call is TRBV5-1, the J call TRBJ1-6; possibly TRBD1 for D (5 bases). Germline assignment: CDR1 SGHRS and CDR2 YFSETQ. This CDR3 is 16 amino acids long. Trimming took 5 bases from V and 0 from J, leaving 12 bases between them. The CDR3 nucleotides are TGCGCCAGCAGGGGGACTGCGAGCTCCTATAATTCACCCCTCCACTTT. The encoded protein is CASRGTASSYNSPLHF.

The chain has TRBV7-9 and TRBJ1-1; 8 bases line up with TRBD1. CDR3 length equals 15 residues. CDR1 SEHNR and CDR2 FQNEAQ come from the germline V gene (reference sequence). With 4 bases clipped from V and 3 bases from J, the junction kept 7 bases outside the gene matches. The CDR3 region is CASSSHRGMDTEAFF. The CDR3, as DNA: TGTGCCAGCAGCTCTCACAGGGGGATGGACACTGAAGCTTTCTTT.

Of note for this clone: The sample carries other DNA sequences with the same CDR3. J is TRBJ2-3 and V is TRBV29-1; perhaps TRBD1 as D (5 bases). V was pared by 3 bases and J by 2 bases, with 9 bases between. The CDR3 is 13 amino acids. Germline assignment: CDR1 SQVTM and CDR2 ANQGSEA. This chain's CDR3 is CSVDSGPTDTQYF. Written as DNA, the CDR3 is TGCAGCGTTGATTCAGGGCCCACAGATACGCAGTATTTT.

A few counts support this clone. The chain recombines TRBV30 with TRBJ1-5; weak D call: TRBD1 (5 bases). V was clipped by 2 bases and J by 6 bases, with 11 bases between them. In germline, CDR1 is GTSNPN, CDR2 SVGIG (reference sequence). This CDR3 comprises 13 residues. The CDR3 DNA is TGTGCCTGGAGTTCCGGGGGTGGTCAGCCCCAGCATTTT. The encoded protein is CAWSSGGGQPQHF.

The V gene is TRBV7-4, the J gene TRBJ1-4; TRBD1 aligns across 7 bases. This CDR3 is 18 amino acids long. The germline CDR1 and CDR2 sequences are SGHVT and SQSDAQ. Trimming cost V 5 bases and J 11 bases; bases outside gene matches: 23. CDR3 nucleotides: TGTGCCAGCAGCCCTTCTGGGGACAGCCGCAGCTCAGGTGAGAAACTGTTTTTT. It yields the protein CASSPSGDSRSSGEKLFF.